These T cell receptor beta chains were read from a single sample in a study of regulatory T cells in long-lasting Graves disease. A single record per CDR3 protein comes from TCRdb applying MiXCR to the multiplex PCR reads. The sample contains some 500,000 distinct CDR3 sequences, roughly 13% of which appear only once. A further study also used this sample, focusing on T cells in Graves' hyperthyroidism and ophthalmopathy.

Sequencing used peripheral blood mononuclear cells (PBMCs), obtained at new diagnosis, from a patient treated with antithyroid drugs. The receptors derive from a man younger than 45 with Graves disease. The CDR3 runs from the conserved cysteine through the conserved F or W. Fields, in order: D gene, clone size, V gene, J gene, CDR3 DNA, CDR3 protein. The D gene is left open where the match is weak. Expanded clones are given a class, and other clones once, few, many or no size at all.

d_gene: NA; abundance: NA; v_gene: TRBV25-1; j_gene: TRBJ2-3; CDR3nt: TGTGCCAGCAGTGAACGGGAGTCCACAGATACGCAGTATTTT; CDR3aa: CASSERESTDTQYF
d_gene: TRBD1; abundance: NA; v_gene: TRBV4-1; j_gene: TRBJ1-3; CDR3nt: TGCGCCAGCAGGCACGCTCTTCCGACGAGGGGGCTTGGAAACACCATATATTTT; CDR3aa: CASRHALPTRGLGNTIYF
d_gene: NA; abundance: NA; v_gene: TRBV5-6; j_gene: TRBJ1-2; CDR3nt: TGTGCCAGCAGCTCGATTTGGAAGAAGAGCTATGGCTACACCTTC; CDR3aa: CASSSIWKKSYGYTF
d_gene: NA; abundance: many; v_gene: TRBV30; j_gene: TRBJ1-5; CDR3nt: TGTGCCTGGAGTGTTTCCGGAGATCAGCCCCAGCATTTT; CDR3aa: CAWSVSGDQPQHF
d_gene: NA; abundance: NA; v_gene: TRBV5-6; j_gene: TRBJ1-6; CDR3nt: TGTGCCAGCAGCGCCCGGGGGGGCGGCAATTCACCCCTCCACTTT; CDR3aa: CASSARGGGNSPLHF
d_gene: NA; abundance: many; v_gene: TRBV2; j_gene: TRBJ2-7; CDR3nt: TGTGCCGGGAGGTCCGGGGACGAGCAGTACTTC; CDR3aa: CAGRSGDEQYF
d_gene: NA; abundance: many; v_gene: TRBV12-3/TRBV12-4; j_gene: TRBJ2-7; CDR3nt: TGTGCCAGCAGCCCCCTCGATCCCCCAATAGACGAGCAGTACTTC; CDR3aa: CASSPLDPPIDEQYF
d_gene: TRBD2; abundance: many; v_gene: TRBV2; j_gene: TRBJ2-5; CDR3nt: TGTGCCAGCAGTGACTGGACTAGCGGAAGGGAGACCCAGTACTTC; CDR3aa: CASSDWTSGRETQYF
d_gene: NA; abundance: many; v_gene: TRBV20-1; j_gene: TRBJ1-1; CDR3nt: TGCAGTGCTATACGGAACAGCATGAACACTGAAGCTTTCTTT; CDR3aa: CSAIRNSMNTEAFF
d_gene: TRBD1; abundance: many; v_gene: TRBV18; j_gene: TRBJ2-7; CDR3nt: TGTGCCAGCTCACACTCCGGGACAGCCTACGAGCAGTACTTC; CDR3aa: CASSHSGTAYEQYF
d_gene: TRBD1; abundance: NA; v_gene: TRBV5-6; j_gene: TRBJ1-2; CDR3nt: TGTGCCAGCAGCAAAACAGGGGTTCGCTATGGCTACACCTTC; CDR3aa: CASSKTGVRYGYTF
d_gene: NA; abundance: few; v_gene: TRBV6-2/TRBV6-3; j_gene: TRBJ2-7; CDR3nt: TGTGCCAGCAGTTACGATCAAGCGGCGGGACTCTCCTACGAGCAGTACTTC; CDR3aa: CASSYDQAAGLSYEQYF
d_gene: NA; abundance: many; v_gene: TRBV12-5; j_gene: TRBJ2-1; CDR3nt: TGTGCTAGTGGTTTGATGGTGATCTCGTACAATGAGCAGTTCTTC; CDR3aa: CASGLMVISYNEQFF